This T cell receptor (beta chain) was found in a study of blood T cell repertoires in COVID-19. About the research overall: Samples representing acute and convalescent COVID-19 were sourced from the United States, Italy and Spain.

Profiled with immunoSEQ multiplex PCR; TCRdb holds only in-frame clones, not every one. The sample lists 200,000 to 250,000 clones; around 89% were seen once. Germline V lookup: CDR1 SGHAT, CDR2 FQNNGV. Unmatched junction bases numbered 19, after V lost 6 bases and J lost 8 bases. The CDR3 runs to 17 residues. Donors of Cohort 3 who recovered were those that had two negative PCRs, clearance, or symptom resolution. V and J are TRBV11-2 and TRBJ1-2; 9 bases are a match to TRBD1. The clonotype comes from a woman in her thirties who had recovered from COVID-19. Sequencing was carried out using PBMCs or T cells enriched from blood (not recorded which). The CDR3 region is CASSPAGTGSLLGGYTF. CDR3 nucleotides: TGTGCCAGCAGTCCTGCCGGGACAGGGAGTCTTCTGGGCGGCTACACCTTC.